These 30 T cell receptor beta chains originate from one sample sequenced in a study of cytomegalovirus exposure and HLA in healthy donors. Researchers ran the PCR with 60 Vbeta and 13 Jbeta primers. Sequencing used immunoSEQ multiplex PCR; TCRdb keeps in-frame clones, though not all of them. This sample yields under 200,000 clones, of which more than 60% are seen a single time; roughly 3% belongs to the top ten. Sequencing was performed on PBMCs. These TCRs come from a female donor in good health and CMV-seronegative.

This clone has just a few counts. The DNA of the CDR3 is TGTGCCAGCAGCCCTGGGACGGGGGTTGGCTACACCTTC. Amino acids: CASSPGTGVGYTF. The J gene is TRBJ1-2, the V gene TRBV7-3; possibly TRBD1 for D (5 bases). Trimming left V 5 bases short and J 7 bases short, with 14 bases between. CDR3 length: 13 amino acids. Germline CDR1 is SGHTA and CDR2 is FQGTGA.

The genes are TRBV1 and TRBJ2-5; the D call of TRBD2 is as the table states it, not checked on the DNA. TRBV1 is listed as a pseudogene. The CDR3 has 16 residues. CDR3 protein: CTSTPGLAGHQETQYF. The CDR3 nucleotides read TGCACCAGCACCCCGGGACTAGCGGGGCACCAAGAGACCCAGTACTTC.

DNA for the CDR3: TGTGCCTGGCGGGGAGCGGGAGGGCCTTTATACAATGAGCAGTTCTTC. Encoded protein: CAWRGAGGPLYNEQFF. The rearrangement links TRBV30 to TRBJ2-1, with 10 bases matching TRBD2. This CDR3 comprises 16 residues. Trimming removed 5 bases from V and 4 bases from J; junction bases left unmatched: 11. CDR1 and CDR2 (germline): GTSNPN, SVGIG (reference sequence).

The chain is built from TRBV5-6 and TRBJ2-4; no clear D gene. CDR3 length: 11 residues. V lost 2 bases, J lost 8 bases, and 5 bases lay in between. CDR1 is SGHDT and CDR2 is YYEEEE in the germline V gene. CDR3 residues: CASSFTDIQYF. The CDR3 DNA follows: TGTGCCAGCAGCTTTACAGACATTCAGTACTTC.

This clone was counted a few times. The chain combines TRBV9 with TRBJ2-1, with TRBD2 identical over 12 bases. Germline V gene lookup returns CDR1 SGDLS and CDR2 YYNGEE. V shed 3 bases and J 4 bases; nucleotides not matched to a gene: 2. The CDR3 totals 15 residues. The CDR3 region has the DNA TGTGCCAGCAGCGACGGACTAGCGGGGTACAATGAGCAGTTCTTC. Encoded protein: CASSDGLAGYNEQFF.

The gene calls are TRBV13 and TRBJ2-5, with 8 bases aligning to TRBD2. Trimming cost V 5 bases and J 8 bases; bases outside gene matches: 10. This CDR3 is 14 amino acids long. Germline-derived CDR1 and CDR2 are PRHDT and FYEKMQ (reference sequence). The CDR3 sequence is CASSQAGALLTQYF. CDR3 coding DNA: TGTGCCAGCAGCCAAGCGGGAGCTCTGTTAACCCAGTACTTC. Full variable domain (outside the CDR3, taken from reference TRBV13 and TRBJ2-5): AAGVIQSPRHLIKEKRETATLKCYPIPRHDTVYWYQQGPGQDPQFLISFYEKMQSDKGSIPDRFSAQQFSDYHSELNMSSLELGDSALYFCASSQAGALLTQYFGPGTRLLVL.

This chain connects TRBV28 to TRBJ2-7; no clear D gene. V was shortened by 10 bases and J by 2 bases, with 18 bases between the two germline ends. The germline gives CDR1 MDHEN, CDR2 SYDVKM. The CDR3 sequence is 14 residues long. The CDR3 coding sequence is TGTGCCATTAACCCCCGGTCCACCACCTACGAGCAGTACTTC. As protein: CAINPRSTTYEQYF.

The V gene is TRBV5-1, the J gene TRBJ2-6; 12 nucleotides agree with TRBD2. V lost 0 bases and J lost 0; bases outside the gene matches: 4. The length of the CDR3 is 19 residues. The V gene's germline CDR1 is SGHRS and CDR2 YFSETQ. CDR3 sequence: CASSLVRTSGASGANVLTF. The CDR3 DNA is TGCGCCAGCAGCTTGGTCCGGACTAGCGGGGCCTCTGGGGCCAACGTCCTGACTTTC. Full variable domain (rest looked up from reference TRBV5-1 and TRBJ2-6): KAGVTQTPRYLIKTRGQQVTLSCSPISGHRSVSWYQQTPGQGLQFLFEYFSETQRNKGNFPGRFSGRQFSNSRSEMNVSTLELGDSALYLCASSLVRTSGASGANVLTFGAGSRLTVL.

The V call is TRBV28, the J call TRBJ1-5; 11 bases are shared with TRBD1. The germline gives CDR1 MDHEN, CDR2 SYDVKM. The CDR3 length is 17 residues. J was trimmed by 0 bases and V by 6 bases; bases with no gene match: 7. The CDR3 DNA reads as TGTGCCAGCAGGGACCGGGACAGGGGGTATAGCAATCAGCCCCAGCATTTT. Protein: CASRDRDRGYSNQPQHF.

This clone was detected a few times. The CDR3 DNA reads TGTGCCAGCAGCCTATACGGACAGGGGGCTCAGCCCCAGCATTTT. Translation: CASSLYGQGAQPQHF. This chain connects TRBV21-1 to TRBJ1-5; TRBD1, the D gene given by the table, was not confirmed from the DNA. TRBV21-1 is a pseudogene. The CDR3 has 15 amino acids.

This clone was observed a handful of times. The genes are TRBV5-5 and TRBJ2-1, with 8 bases identical to TRBD2. Per the germline V gene, CDR1 is SGHKS and CDR2 is YYEKEE (reference sequence). Trimming cost V 4 bases and J 5 bases; bases outside gene matches: 11. The CDR3 extends over 16 amino acids. The CDR3 nucleotides read TGTGCCAGCAGCCCCTTAGCGGGAACAGTCAACAATGAGCAGTTCTTC. Its protein is CASSPLAGTVNNEQFF.

This CDR3 reads CASSEEDRLNQPQHF. Written as DNA, the CDR3 is TGTGCCAGCAGTGAAGAGGACAGACTCAATCAGCCCCAGCATTTT. V gene TRBV2 combines with J gene TRBJ1-5, with a weak D call TRBD1 (6 bases). Germline V CDR1 and CDR2: SNHLY, FYNNEI. The CDR3 has 15 amino acids. V was cut by 1 base and J by 3 bases, with 10 bases left in between.

This chain connects TRBV6-1 to TRBJ2-2; 9 nucleotides line up with TRBD1. J gave up 7 bases and V 8 bases, and 5 bases lay outside the gene matches. The CDR3 has 13 residues. Per the germline V gene, CDR1 is MNHNS and CDR2 is SASEGT. The chain's CDR3 is CASGDREDGELFF. The CDR3 DNA reads TGTGCCAGCGGGGACAGGGAGGACGGGGAGCTGTTTTTT.

The genes are TRBV1 and TRBJ2-7; the table calls TRBD1, which could not be checked here. TRBV1 is flagged as a pseudogene. This CDR3 contains 15 residues. Written as DNA, the CDR3 is TGCACCAGCAGCCAAGGTCGGGACAGGGTCAACGAGCAGTACTTC. It codes for CTSSQGRDRVNEQYF.

A few counts support this clone. The chain employs TRBV28 and TRBJ2-7; TRBD1 matches 7 bases. Germline trimming cut 7 bases from V and 2 bases from J; bases unmatched to any gene: 8. Per the germline V gene, CDR1 is MDHEN and CDR2 is SYDVKM. The CDR3 runs 14 residues. The CDR3 nucleotides are TGTGCCAGCAAAAAACAGGGGTCACCCTACGAGCAGTACTTC. This encodes CASKKQGSPYEQYF. Looking up the rest from reference TRBV28 and TRBJ2-7 gives the full variable domain: DVKVTQSSRYLVKRTGEKVFLECVQDMDHENMFWYRQDPGLGLRLIYFSYDVKMKEKGDIPEGYSVSREKKERFSLILESASTNQTSMYLCASKKQGSPYEQYFGPGTRLTVT.

V and J are TRBV15 and TRBJ1-1; D is unclear. CDR1 and CDR2 from the germline V gene are LNHNV and YYDKDF (reference sequence). V was trimmed by 3 bases and J by 4 bases, leaving 9 bases between them. The CDR3 extends over 13 amino acids. CDR3 DNA sequence: TGTGCCACCAGCAGTTTCCGGGGCACTGAAGCTTTCTTT. Translation: CATSSFRGTEAFF. Together with reference TRBV15 and TRBJ1-1, the CDR3 gives the full variable domain: DAMVIQNPRYQVTQFGKPVTLSCSQTLNHNVMYWYQQKSSQAPKLLFHYYDKDFNNEADTPDNFQSRRPNTSFCFLDIRSPGLGDTAMYLCATSSFRGTEAFFGQGTRLTVV.

V is TRBV7-9 and J is TRBJ1-6; 7 bases are shared with TRBD1. From germline, CDR1 is SEHNR and CDR2 FQNEAQ (reference sequence). J lost 11 bases, V lost 5 bases, and 9 bases had no gene match. The length of the CDR3 is 14 residues. The CDR3 sequence: CASSETGERPPLHF. The CDR3 DNA follows: TGTGCCAGCAGCGAAACAGGGGAGAGGCCACCCCTCCACTTT.

The genes are TRBV2 and TRBJ2-5; D is uncertain. Per the germline V gene, CDR1 is SNHLY and CDR2 is FYNNEI. The length of the CDR3 is 15 residues. The V end was cut by 4 bases, the J end by 1 base, with 13 bases between. The CDR3 here is CASSGVLELQETQYF. The CDR3 nucleotides read TGTGCCAGCAGTGGGGTTCTAGAACTCCAAGAGACCCAGTACTTC.

This chain uses TRBV28 with TRBJ2-7; D gene unclear. The V gene lost 3 bases and the J gene lost 0 bases, with 9 bases spanning the gap. CDR3 size: 14 residues. The V gene's germline CDR1 is MDHEN and CDR2 SYDVKM. CDR3 loop: CASSLARSSYEQYF. In DNA form, the CDR3 reads TGTGCCAGCAGTTTGGCCAGATCCTCCTACGAGCAGTACTTC.

This clone turned up a few times. One end of the junction fails to match germline, which may point to a read error. The chain joins TRBV7-9 to TRBJ1-1, with 7 bases aligning to TRBD1. Germline values: CDR1 SEHNR, CDR2 FQNEAQ (reference sequence). The CDR3 runs 15 residues. DNA for the CDR3: TGTGCCAGCAGCTCAATACAGGGGTTGAAGACTGAAGCTTTCTTT. Translation gives CASSSIQGLKTEAFF.

The genes are TRBV19 and TRBJ2-3; 9 bases are shared with TRBD2. Germline lookup yields CDR1 LNHDA and CDR2 SQIVND (reference sequence). The CDR3 has 15 residues. V lost 3 bases to trimming and J lost 3 bases; unmatched junction nucleotides: 4. The CDR3 DNA reads TGTGCCAGTAGTATGCTAGCGGGAACAACAGATACGCAGTATTTT. Protein: CASSMLAGTTDTQYF. The complete variable domain, with remaining parts taken from reference TRBV19 and TRBJ2-3, reads DGGITQSPKYLFRKEGQNVTLSCEQNLNHDAMYWYRQDPGQGLRLIYYSQIVNDFQKGDIAEGYSVSREKKESFPLTVTSAQKNPTAFYLCASSMLAGTTDTQYFGPGTRLTVL.

This clone was picked up a small number of times. The V call is TRBV6-1, the J call TRBJ1-1, with D possibly being TRBD1 (5 bases). This CDR3 has 13 residues. CDR1 and CDR2 from the germline V gene are MNHNS and SASEGT. V was pared by 6 bases and J by 6 bases, with 14 bases between. The chain's CDR3 is CASSRGGSPEAFF. The CDR3 DNA sequence: TGTGCCAGCAGCCGGGGGGGGAGCCCTGAAGCTTTCTTT.

CDR3 bases: TGCGCCAGCAGCTTGGGGGGGACAGGGGTTGACGAGCAGTACTTC. Amino acids: CASSLGGTGVDEQYF. J is TRBJ2-7 and V is TRBV5-1; the match to TRBD1 covers 10 bases. V shed 0 bases, J shed 5 bases, and the junction held 5 bases outside the gene matches. CDR3 length: 15 residues. CDR1 SGHRS and CDR2 YFSETQ come from the germline V gene.

The chain joins TRBV5-1 to TRBJ1-3; TRBD1 might be the D (5 bases). Deletions cut 2 bases from V and 1 base from J, with 7 bases between. Germline-derived CDR1 and CDR2 are SGHRS and YFSETQ. The CDR3 is 14 amino acids. The CDR3 coding sequence is TGCGCCAGCAGCTTCGGGGGGTCTGGAAACACCATATATTTT. Protein product: CASSFGGSGNTIYF.

Only a few counts were recorded for this clone. V is TRBV5-1 and J is TRBJ1-1, with TRBD1 as a possible D gene (5 bases). The V end was cut by 0 bases, the J end by 11 bases, with 14 bases between. Germline loops: CDR1 SGHRS, CDR2 YFSETQ. The length of the CDR3 is 13 residues. The CDR3 bases are TGCGCCAGCAGCTTGGGAACAACAGGCGGCGCTTTCTTT. Encoded protein: CASSLGTTGGAFF.

The chain combines TRBV28 with TRBJ2-7; D unclear. CDR1 is MDHEN and CDR2 is SYDVKM in the germline V gene. This CDR3 contains 13 residues. Trimming cost V 6 bases and J 2 bases, with 11 bases left between them. The DNA of the CDR3 is TGTGCCAGCAGACCCTCGCGGACCTACGAGCAGTACTTC. Translating gives CASRPSRTYEQYF.

This clone showed up just a few times. The chain employs TRBV10-2 and TRBJ2-3; D gene uncertain. The CDR3 runs 13 residues. The ends were cut back, 0 bases at V and 7 bases at J, with 8 bases in the middle. CDR1 and CDR2 (germline): WSHSY, SAAADI. The CDR3, as DNA: TGCGCCAGCAGTGAGTCTTTGCGGAATACGCAGTATTTT. Translated, it gives CASSESLRNTQYF.

The V and J genes are TRBV28 and TRBJ2-2; D perhaps matches TRBD2 (6 bases). Germline CDR1 and CDR2: MDHEN and SYDVKM. The CDR3 totals 17 residues. Trimming removed 7 bases at V and 6 bases at J, with 24 bases between. As DNA, the CDR3 is TGTGCCAGCATTCCCTCCCGGGGACTCCTGTGGGCCGGGGAGCTGTTTTTT. Translating gives CASIPSRGLLWAGELFF.

This chain uses TRBV11-3 with TRBJ2-6, with a tentative D call TRBD1 (5 bases). The ends were cut back, 5 bases at V and 0 bases at J, with 17 bases in the middle. Germline V gene data show CDR1 as SGHNT and CDR2 as YENEEA. The CDR3 spans 18 residues. The CDR3 protein is CASSPRTDNHSGANVLTF. DNA for the CDR3: TGTGCCAGCAGCCCCCGAACGGACAATCACTCTGGGGCCAACGTCCTGACTTTC.

The chain recombines TRBV6-5 with TRBJ2-5; no reliable D call. This CDR3 has 11 residues. Trimming removed 2 bases from V and 8 bases from J, with 6 bases in between. Germline V gene data show CDR1 as MNHEY and CDR2 as SVGAGI. CDR3 in amino acids: CASSYLTTQYF. DNA of the CDR3: TGTGCCAGCAGTTACCTGACTACCCAGTACTTC.